This TCR beta chain stems from a study of shared clonotypes between healthy human individuals. For each subset, genomic DNA was distributed in equal portions over several immunoSEQ plates. This table comes from immunoSEQ multiplex PCR, and its TCRdb copy is limited to in-frame clones, with some not included. The sample gives over 2,000,000 clones, about 93% of which show up once; around 1.7% is in the top ten. CD45RO-negative cells were positively selected for CCR7, leaving out terminally differentiated effector memory CD45RA+ cells. With respect to this clone: Its specificity is unknown.

Germline values: CDR1 SGHDT, CDR2 YYEEEE. The CDR3 consists of 16 residues. The V gene lost 0 bases and the J gene lost 5 bases, with 14 bases spanning the gap. General study points: Generally, estimated richness proved larger in naive subsets than it did in memory subsets.

This chain uses TRBV5-6 with TRBJ2-2, with D possibly being TRBD2 (6 bases). The material sequenced was naive CD8+ T cells from PBMCs. This receptor was identified in a man aged 18-30 years in good health. Some clones in this sample may be carry-over from other donors' samples. CDR3 in DNA: TGTGCCAGCAGCTTGGCGGCTTCAGGGAGGACCGGGGAGCTGTTTTTT. Its protein product is CASSLAASGRTGELFF.